Shown below are 30 T cell receptor beta chains from a single sample sequenced in a study of cytomegalovirus exposure and HLA in healthy donors. Data came from immunoSEQ multiplex PCR; TCRdb stores just in-frame clones and leaves some out. The profile shows more than 150,000 clones, roughly 82% of them singletons. Material: PBMCs. The source of these receptors is a man younger than 35 in good health and CMV-seropositive.

The chain is built from TRBV7-7 and TRBJ2-7; 15 bases are shared with TRBD2. The germline V gene has CDR1 SSHAT and CDR2 FNYEAQ (reference sequence). This CDR3 has 16 residues. V dropped 5 bases and J dropped 5; count of bases not matched to a gene: 7. Here the CDR3 reads CASSEGLAGGVHEQYF. The CDR3 coding sequence is TGTGCCAGCAGCGAGGGACTAGCGGGAGGAGTCCACGAGCAGTACTTC.

This clone showed up just once. This chain links TRBV7-3 with TRBJ2-1; 7 nucleotides line up with TRBD2. The J segment lost 6 bases and the V segment lost 3 bases, leaving 2 bases of the junction unmatched. Per the germline V gene, CDR1 is SGHTA and CDR2 is FQGTGA. The CDR3 is made up of 13 amino acids. The CDR3 DNA reads TGTGCCAGCAGCTTGGGGGGGTTCAATGAGCAGTTCTTC. Encoded protein: CASSLGGFNEQFF.

The chain is built from TRBV2 and TRBJ2-3; D might be TRBD2 (6 bases). V was trimmed by 6 bases and J by 2 bases, leaving 15 bases between them. Germline V gene data show CDR1 as SNHLY and CDR2 as FYNNEI. The CDR3 has 15 residues. CDR3 sequence reads: CASSTSPQVTDTQYF. The CDR3 DNA follows: TGTGCCAGCAGCACTAGCCCCCAGGTCACAGATACGCAGTATTTT.

This chain connects TRBV25-1 to TRBJ1-1; TRBD1 aligns across 9 bases. Looked up from germline, CDR1 is MGHDK and CDR2 is SYGVNS. The CDR3 has 15 amino acids. The V segment lost 5 bases and the J segment 1 base; nucleotides outside the gene matches: 5. The DNA for the CDR3 is TGTGCCAGCAGTTCCCGGACAGGGGAGAACACTGAAGCTTTCTTT. Protein product: CASSSRTGENTEAFF.

The chain carries TRBV28 and TRBJ1-2; weak D call: TRBD1 (6 bases). Germline V CDR1 and CDR2: MDHEN, SYDVKM. V shed 3 bases and J shed 6 bases, with 17 bases lying between them. This CDR3 has 15 amino acids. The CDR3 sequence: CASSFLRTGPDGYTF. The CDR3 DNA reads TGTGCCAGCAGTTTTCTACGTACAGGGCCTGATGGCTACACCTTC.

This clone was found once. The V and J genes are TRBV28 and TRBJ2-7, with D maybe TRBD2 (7 bases). This CDR3 spans 19 amino acids. The V gene's germline CDR1 is MDHEN and CDR2 SYDVKM. With 5 bases removed from V and 1 base from J, the gap between germline ends came to 27 bases. The CDR3 nucleotides are TGTGCCAGCAGTACAAAAGTCGCGGGAGCTAGGGGGACGTCCTACGAGCAGTACTTC. Translating it yields CASSTKVAGARGTSYEQYF. Full variable domain (remainder filled in from reference TRBV28 and TRBJ2-7): DVKVTQSSRYLVKRTGEKVFLECVQDMDHENMFWYRQDPGLGLRLIYFSYDVKMKEKGDIPEGYSVSREKKERFSLILESASTNQTSMYLCASSTKVAGARGTSYEQYFGPGTRLTVT.

This clone was observed once. V is TRBV27 and J is TRBJ2-7; D is uncertain. The length of the CDR3 is 14 residues. V lost 1 base and J 0 bases, leaving 7 bases between the germline ends. Germline V gene lookup returns CDR1 MNHEY and CDR2 SMNVEV (reference sequence). The CDR3 protein is CASSLYPSSYEQYF. The CDR3 nucleotides read TGTGCCAGCAGTTTATACCCCAGCTCCTACGAGCAGTACTTC.

V is TRBV28 and J is TRBJ2-1; D is possibly TRBD2 (5 bases). Deletions cut 2 bases from V and 9 bases from J, with 14 bases between. The CDR3 spans 14 residues. Germline V gene data show CDR1 as MDHEN and CDR2 as SYDVKM. The CDR3 DNA follows: TGTGCCAGCAGTTTACACAGCTCGGGGATTGAGCAGTTCTTC. Translated, it gives CASSLHSSGIEQFF.

With respect to this clone: The junction shows a germline mismatch at one end, possibly a read error. This chain uses TRBV27 with TRBJ1-1, with D maybe TRBD1 (5 bases). Germline V CDR1 and CDR2: MNHEY, SMNVEV (reference sequence). This CDR3 region has 14 residues. The CDR3 spells CASRGGGRGAEAFF. CDR3 nucleotide sequence: TGTGCCAGCAGGGGGGGTGGAAGAGGGGCTGAAGCCTTCTTT.

The rearrangement uses TRBV30 and TRBJ2-7, with D possibly being TRBD2 (5 bases). Trimming removed 0 bases from V and 6 bases from J, with 12 bases in between. The CDR3 consists of 13 residues. Looked up from germline, CDR1 is GTSNPN and CDR2 is SVGIG (reference sequence). CDR3 bases: TGTGCCTGGAGTGTACAGAGAGGGATCGAGCAGTACTTC. As protein: CAWSVQRGIEQYF.

The rearrangement uses TRBV9 and TRBJ2-5; TRBD2 matches at 7 bases. The length of the CDR3 is 18 residues. CDR1 and CDR2 from the germline V gene are SGDLS and YYNGEE. V was clipped by 0 bases and J by 4 bases; unmatched bases: 15. The chain's CDR3 is CASSVVASGGERLETQYF. In DNA form, the CDR3 reads TGTGCCAGCAGCGTAGTGGCTAGCGGAGGGGAGCGGCTAGAGACCCAGTACTTC.

This chain connects TRBV18 to TRBJ2-2; D is possibly TRBD1 (6 bases). This CDR3 contains 15 residues. CDR1 and CDR2 from the germline V gene are KGHSH and LQKENI. Trimming removed 3 bases from V and 4 bases from J, with 12 bases in between. The CDR3 DNA is TGTGCCAGCTCACCCCGGCAGGACAGCACCGGGGAGCTGTTTTTT. This translates into CASSPRQDSTGELFF.

The chain recombines TRBV9 with TRBJ2-2, with 10 bases that match TRBD2. Germline CDR1 SGDLS, CDR2 YYNGEE. The junction had 5 bases not matched to a gene; V was cut back by 6 bases and J by 6 bases. The CDR3 contains 14 residues. CDR3 DNA: TGTGCCAGCACTAGCGGGAGTTTGGCCGGGGAGCTGTTTTTT. It specifies CASTSGSLAGELFF.

The rearrangement joins TRBV19 to TRBJ1-1; D ambiguous. Germline V lookup: CDR1 LNHDA, CDR2 SQIVND (reference sequence). There are 12 residues in the CDR3. Trimming stripped 5 bases from V and 4 bases from J, with 8 bases between. CDR3 in DNA: TGTGCCAGTAGTGGTCGTAGCACTGAAGCTTTCTTT. Its translation is CASSGRSTEAFF.

The rearrangement joins TRBV6-6 to TRBJ1-1; 9 bases match TRBD1. V gave up 6 bases and J gave up 11 bases; unmatched junction bases: 7. Looked up from germline, CDR1 is MNHNY and CDR2 is SVGAGI (reference sequence). This CDR3 comprises 12 residues. The CDR3 region has the DNA TGTGCCAGCAGCTCCGGGACAGGGAGTGCTTTCTTT. As protein: CASSSGTGSAFF.

The chain joins TRBV5-6 to TRBJ2-1, with TRBD2 as a possible D gene (6 bases). This CDR3 is built from 16 residues. From germline, CDR1 is SGHDT and CDR2 YYEEEE. With 4 bases removed from V and 4 bases from J, the gap between germline ends came to 18 bases. CDR3 in DNA: TGTGCCAGCAGCCCACTCCGGGCTAGCGCATACAATGAGCAGTTCTTC. Translation gives CASSPLRASAYNEQFF.

The gene calls are TRBV6-5 and TRBJ1-2; a weak D match, TRBD1 (6 bases). V was trimmed by 2 bases and J by 1 base, leaving 8 bases between them. This CDR3 spans 14 amino acids. The V gene's germline CDR1 is MNHEY and CDR2 SVGAGI. The CDR3, as DNA: TGTGCCAGCAGTTACGGACAGCTTAACTATGGCTACACCTTC. The encoded protein is CASSYGQLNYGYTF.

The rearrangement links TRBV28 to TRBJ2-7; the match to TRBD1 covers 10 bases. The CDR3 is 17 residues long. CDR1 and CDR2 from the germline V gene are MDHEN and SYDVKM. V lost 3 bases to trimming and J lost 3 bases; unmatched junction nucleotides: 11. The CDR3: CASSFPYGTGENYEQYF. CDR3 DNA: TGTGCCAGCAGTTTCCCTTACGGGACAGGGGAGAACTACGAGCAGTACTTC.

The chain uses TRBV30 and TRBJ2-4; D is perhaps TRBD2 (7 bases). The germline V gene has CDR1 GTSNPN and CDR2 SVGIG (reference sequence). V was pared by 5 bases and J by 2 bases, with 16 bases between. This CDR3 has 15 amino acids. CDR3: CAWGGAGQSKNIQYF. DNA for the CDR3: TGTGCCTGGGGGGGGGCAGGTCAATCCAAAAACATTCAGTACTTC.

The chain combines TRBV28 with TRBJ1-5, with D uncertain. The CDR3 is 11 residues long. Germline loops: CDR1 MDHEN, CDR2 SYDVKM. V was cut by 6 bases and J by 6 bases, with 6 bases left in between. For the CDR3, the DNA is TGTGCCAGCAGCCTCCGTCAGCCCCAGCATTTT. It translates to CASSLRQPQHF.

In this sample, this clone turned up a few times. The V gene is TRBV5-6, the J gene TRBJ1-2, with unresolved D. The CDR3 has 12 residues. Germline CDR1 SGHDT, CDR2 YYEEEE. V was trimmed by 0 bases and J by 5 bases, leaving 5 bases between them. The CDR3 nucleotides read TGTGCCAGCAGCTTGGACAGTTATGGCTACACCTTC. It translates to CASSLDSYGYTF.

This chain connects TRBV28 to TRBJ2-1; D is possibly TRBD1 (6 bases). This CDR3 is built from 15 residues. Trimming pared 6 bases from V and 6 bases from J, leaving 18 bases between. Germline CDR1 MDHEN, CDR2 SYDVKM. CDR3 in amino acids: CASRATGTRGNEQFF. CDR3 coding DNA: TGTGCCAGCAGGGCGACAGGTACTAGAGGCAATGAGCAGTTCTTC. Full variable domain (remainder filled in from reference TRBV28 and TRBJ2-1): DVKVTQSSRYLVKRTGEKVFLECVQDMDHENMFWYRQDPGLGLRLIYFSYDVKMKEKGDIPEGYSVSREKKERFSLILESASTNQTSMYLCASRATGTRGNEQFFGPGTRLTVL.

The chain recombines TRBV11-2 with TRBJ1-1; 9 bases map to TRBD1. V shed 5 bases and J 0 bases; nucleotides not matched to a gene: 10. The CDR3 sequence is 17 residues long. Germline V gene lookup returns CDR1 SGHAT and CDR2 FQNNGV. The CDR3 region is CASSRGDRASMNTEAFF. In DNA form, the CDR3 reads TGTGCCAGCAGCAGGGGGGACAGGGCCTCTATGAACACTGAAGCTTTCTTT.

The chain recombines TRBV9 with TRBJ1-3; D gene ambiguous. Germline V gene data show CDR1 as SGDLS and CDR2 as YYNGEE. There are 15 residues in the CDR3. V lost 6 bases and J 2 bases, leaving 15 bases between the germline ends. The DNA for the CDR3 is TGTGCCAGCACCCCTGAGAGGGCCACTGGAAACACCATATATTTT. Translating it yields CASTPERATGNTIYF.

This rearrangement joins TRBV27 to TRBJ1-2; 8 bases are a match to TRBD1. Germline assignment: CDR1 MNHEY and CDR2 SMNVEV (reference sequence). This CDR3 is 15 amino acids long. The J segment lost 1 base and the V segment lost 4 bases, leaving 5 bases of the junction unmatched. In nucleotides, the CDR3 is TGTGCCAGCAGTTCCGCGGGACAGGATAACTATGGCTACACCTTC. Translating it yields CASSSAGQDNYGYTF.

The chain carries TRBV7-3 and TRBJ2-2; unclear D gene. The CDR3 loop spans 16 amino acids. V was pared by 2 bases and J by 4 bases, with 14 bases between. Germline assignment: CDR1 SGHTA and CDR2 FQGTGA. CDR3 DNA sequence: TGTGCCAGCAGCTTAGCCGCCACTGGGCTCACCGGGGAGCTGTTTTTT. It specifies CASSLAATGLTGELFF.

J is TRBJ2-2 and V is TRBV9, with a tentative D call TRBD1 (6 bases). The CDR3 has 15 residues. The germline CDR1 and CDR2 sequences are SGDLS and YYNGEE. Trimming took 0 bases from V and 5 from J, leaving 11 bases between them. The CDR3 region is CASSVEGVFTGELFF. CDR3 sequence (DNA): TGTGCCAGCAGCGTAGAGGGGGTTTTTACCGGGGAGCTGTTTTTT.

The rearrangement uses TRBV9 and TRBJ1-1; D possibly corresponds to TRBD1 (5 bases). The germline V gene encodes CDR1 SGDLS and CDR2 YYNGEE. Trimming pared 2 bases from V and 8 bases from J, leaving 16 bases between. The CDR3 is 14 amino acids. The CDR3 DNA is TGTGCCAGCAGCGTCGGGACTCCGGAGGGGGAAGCTTTCTTT. Its translation is CASSVGTPEGEAFF. Variable domain in full (rest from reference TRBV9 and TRBJ1-1): DSGVTQTPKHLITATGQRVTLRCSPRSGDLSVYWYQQSLDQGLQFLIQYYNGEERAKGNILERFSAQQFPDLHSELNLSSLELGDSALYFCASSVGTPEGEAFFGQGTRLTVV.

V is TRBV15 and J is TRBJ2-5; TRBD2 matches at 7 bases. The germline V gene has CDR1 LNHNV and CDR2 YYDKDF (reference sequence). The V gene end was trimmed by 7 bases and the J gene end by 7 bases; junction bases not matched to a gene: 9. The CDR3 is made up of 13 amino acids. The CDR3 spells CATNPGEGGTQYF. DNA for the CDR3: TGTGCCACCAATCCCGGGGAGGGCGGGACCCAGTACTTC. Complete variable domain (other parts from reference TRBV15 and TRBJ2-5): DAMVIQNPRYQVTQFGKPVTLSCSQTLNHNVMYWYQQKSSQAPKLLFHYYDKDFNNEADTPDNFQSRRPNTSFCFLDIRSPGLGDTAMYLCATNPGEGGTQYFGPGTRLLVL.

The J gene is TRBJ1-2, the V gene TRBV6-5; 7 nucleotides agree with TRBD1. The CDR3 spans 12 residues. In germline, CDR1 is MNHEY, CDR2 SVGAGI. V was clipped by 5 bases and J by 9 bases; unmatched bases: 6. CDR3 region: CASSRGDRRYTF. The DNA for the CDR3 is TGTGCCAGCAGTCGAGGGGACAGACGCTACACCTTC.